The present TCR beta chain was sequenced within a study of T cells in Graves' hyperthyroidism and ophthalmopathy. Findings and caveats of the study: Blood also contained most expanded thyroid clonotypes above 0.001.

Trimming removed 4 bases at V and 7 bases at J, with 14 bases between. The CDR3 consists of 14 residues. CDR1 is MGHRA, CDR2 YSYEKL, per germline. Exclusion followed for patients with uncontrolled infection, other autoimmune disease, pregnancy or lactation. On the basis of clinical symptoms, serum thyroxine and TRAb, thyroid ultrasound and orbital computed tomography, diagnoses were made. There are many counts of this clonotype. No antigen is known for it. TCR beta CDR3 sequences were amplified from RNA transcripts. The TCR CDR3 first-round RT-PCR relied on the HTBI primer set. TCRdb passed the multiplex PCR reads through MiXCR, listing each CDR3 protein once. The table records around 420,000 distinct CDR3 sequences, around a sixth of them present only once.

The sequencing sample was made of blood. V and J are TRBV4-1 and TRBJ1-5, with D perhaps TRBD1 (6 bases). The receptor was isolated from a woman between 18 and 29 years old with Graves' hyperthyroidism. In DNA, the CDR3 is TGCGCCAGCAGCCCACCAGGGGCAGGGCAGCCCCAGCATTTT. Protein sequence: CASSPPGAGQPQHF.